The 25 T cell receptor beta chains below come from one sample, sequenced in a study of shared clonotypes between healthy human individuals. Using immunoSEQ multiplex PCR, the repertoire was profiled, and TCRdb retains in-frame clones only, with some absent. The sample has some 740,000 clones, 80% to 95% seen once. Positive CCR7 selection of CD45RO-negative cells yielded the naive CD8 cells, and terminally differentiated effector memory CD45RA+ cells were excluded. Sequenced material: naive CD8+ T cells sorted from blood. These receptors were taken from a man under 40 in good health.

The chain is built from TRBV6-1 and TRBJ1-2; 7 positions agree with TRBD1. CDR3 length: 15 amino acids. Trimming at V came to 3 bases and at J to 3 bases, leaving 7 bases not matched to a gene. Germline V gene lookup returns CDR1 MNHNS and CDR2 SASEGT. The CDR3 region is CASSEAPTGHYGYTF. CDR3 in DNA: TGTGCCAGCAGTGAGGCTCCGACAGGGCACTATGGCTACACCTTC.

The V gene is TRBV4-3, the J gene TRBJ1-3; 9 bases line up with TRBD1. This CDR3 region has 14 residues. V trimming: 5 bases; J trimming: 4 bases; junction bases outside the gene matches: 3. Germline lookup yields CDR1 LGHNA and CDR2 YSLEER. CDR3 sequence reads: CASSEGTGGNTIYF. Here the CDR3 DNA reads TGCGCCAGCAGCGAAGGGACAGGGGGAAACACCATATATTTT.

The genes are TRBV13 and TRBJ1-5; TRBD1 is a possible D gene (5 bases). Germline V CDR1 and CDR2: PRHDT, FYEKMQ (reference sequence). V lost 5 bases and J 2 bases, leaving 10 bases between the germline ends. The CDR3 totals 14 residues. The CDR3, as DNA: TGTGCCAGCAGCATAAGGGGTGGCAATCAGCCCCAGCATTTT. This encodes CASSIRGGNQPQHF.

The rearrangement uses TRBV28 and TRBJ2-7; 8 nucleotides line up with TRBD1. V dropped 7 bases and J dropped 3; count of bases not matched to a gene: 8. The CDR3 extends over 14 amino acids. Germline CDR1 is MDHEN and CDR2 is SYDVKM. The CDR3 DNA reads TGTGCCAGCACTTGGACAGGGAATTACTACGAGCAGTACTTC. Translated, it gives CASTWTGNYYEQYF.

This chain connects TRBV5-1 to TRBJ2-3; TRBD1 aligns across 7 bases. CDR3 size: 16 residues. V gave up 4 bases and J gave up 4 bases; unmatched junction bases: 12. Germline CDR1 SGHRS, CDR2 YFSETQ. The CDR3 nucleotides are TGCGCCAGCAGCATAAGACAGGGCCTAGACCCAGATACGCAGTATTTT. It codes for CASSIRQGLDPDTQYF.

The chain couples TRBV4-3 to TRBJ2-2; 7 nucleotides agree with TRBD2. The V and J ends lost 4 bases and 1 base, in that order; junction bases with no gene match: 9. The CDR3 length is 17 residues. Germline assignment: CDR1 LGHNA and CDR2 YSLEER. The CDR3 loop reads CASSPQAASGNTGELFF. Written as DNA, the CDR3 is TGCGCCAGCAGCCCTCAGGCGGCTAGCGGGAACACCGGGGAGCTGTTTTTT.

Here the CDR3 reads CASRPNTGPDTEAFF. CDR3 sequence (DNA): TGTGCCAGCAGGCCGAATACAGGGCCCGACACTGAAGCTTTCTTT. The V call is TRBV7-9, the J call TRBJ1-1; D is possibly TRBD1 (6 bases). The V gene lost 6 bases and the J gene lost 3 bases, with 17 bases spanning the gap. This CDR3 is built from 15 residues. The germline V gene encodes CDR1 SEHNR and CDR2 FQNEAQ (reference sequence).

The chain is built from TRBV7-8 and TRBJ2-5, with D possibly TRBD1 on 6 matching bases. Germline-derived CDR1 and CDR2 are SGHVS and FQNEAQ. The CDR3 covers 14 residues. Between the trimmed V and J ends, which lost 3 bases and 2 bases, there was a span of 10 bases. This CDR3 is CASSFNRDQETQYF. CDR3 nucleotides: TGTGCCAGCAGCTTTAACAGGGATCAAGAGACCCAGTACTTC.

Worth noting for this clone: Additional DNA sequences in this sample encode the identical CDR3. V and J are TRBV7-9 and TRBJ2-2; possible D gene TRBD1, 6 bases. The germline V gene encodes CDR1 SEHNR and CDR2 FQNEAQ (reference sequence). The CDR3 is 14 amino acids. Deletions cut 5 bases from V and 1 base from J, with 8 bases between. CDR3 loop: CASSPRGNTGELFF. CDR3 bases: TGTGCCAGCAGCCCCAGGGGGAACACCGGGGAGCTGTTTTTT.

The J gene is TRBJ2-1, the V gene TRBV11-2, with D unresolved. The CDR3 sequence is 12 residues long. V was shortened by 5 bases and J by 9 bases, with 11 bases between the two germline ends. The germline gives CDR1 SGHAT, CDR2 FQNNGV. CDR3: CASSLGSREQFF. In nucleotides, the CDR3 is TGTGCCAGCAGCCTAGGGTCGCGTGAGCAGTTCTTC.

The chain uses TRBV30 and TRBJ2-7; 13 bases map to TRBD2. Germline CDR1 is GTSNPN and CDR2 is SVGIG (reference sequence). This CDR3 spans 13 amino acids. V lost 5 bases to trimming and J lost 5 bases; unmatched junction nucleotides: 3. CDR3 in amino acids: CAWGLAGVHEQYF. In DNA, the CDR3 is TGTGCCTGGGGACTAGCGGGAGTCCACGAGCAGTACTTC.

J is TRBJ2-3 and V is TRBV21-1; TRBD1 is taken as the D call from the table, unchecked against the DNA. TRBV21-1 is a documented pseudogene. This CDR3 region has 22 residues. CDR3 protein: CASSKRDFYRGRLVSSTDTQYF. The CDR3 region has the DNA TGTGCCAGCAGCAAGCGGGATTTCTACAGGGGGCGATTGGTCTCCAGCACAGATACGCAGTATTTT.

The genes are TRBV6-4 and TRBJ1-1, with TRBD1 as a possible D gene (5 bases). Germline V gene sequence: CDR1 MRHNA, CDR2 SNTAGT. V lost 5 bases and J lost 1, with 8 bases in between. The CDR3 length is 13 residues. Written as DNA, the CDR3 is TGTGCCAGCAGTTCGGGGCAGAACACTGAAGCTTTCTTT. Protein product: CASSSGQNTEAFF.

The V and J genes are TRBV7-9 and TRBJ2-5; D could derive from TRBD1 or TRBD2 (6 bases each). The V and J ends lost 5 bases and 4 bases respectively, with 20 bases between them. The germline CDR1 and CDR2 sequences are SEHNR and FQNEAQ (reference sequence). This CDR3 is 16 amino acids long. In nucleotides, the CDR3 is TGTGCCAGCAGCCGAGAGGGGGGACTTTATCGAGAGACCCAGTACTTC. As protein: CASSREGGLYRETQYF.

The chain is built from TRBV13 and TRBJ2-1, with D possibly matching TRBD1 (6 bases). This CDR3 comprises 16 residues. The V end lost 5 bases, the J end lost 5 bases, and 19 bases lay between the germline ends. CDR1 and CDR2 (germline): PRHDT, FYEKMQ (reference sequence). The CDR3 reads CASSKFSGTINNEQFF. CDR3 bases: TGTGCCAGCAGCAAGTTTTCCGGGACAATTAACAATGAGCAGTTCTTC. Filled out from reference TRBV13 and TRBJ2-1, the complete variable domain reads AAGVIQSPRHLIKEKRETATLKCYPIPRHDTVYWYQQGPGQDPQFLISFYEKMQSDKGSIPDRFSAQQFSDYHSELNMSSLELGDSALYFCASSKFSGTINNEQFFGPGTRLTVL.

The chain couples TRBV19 to TRBJ1-3; D might be TRBD1 (6 bases). The V gene's germline CDR1 is LNHDA and CDR2 SQIVND (reference sequence). V lost 9 bases to trimming and J lost 4 bases, with 13 bases between them. The CDR3 length is 13 residues. The CDR3 region is CASLQGSGNTIYF. The CDR3 bases are TGTGCCAGCCTACAGGGATCCGGAAACACCATATATTTT.

The chain couples TRBV2 to TRBJ2-2; D unresolved. Deletions cut 1 base from V and 6 bases from J, with 6 bases between. The CDR3 runs to 13 residues. The germline V gene encodes CDR1 SNHLY and CDR2 FYNNEI. CDR3 coding DNA: TGTGCCAGCAGTGAAGGGGGTCCCGGGGAGCTGTTTTTT. Amino acids: CASSEGGPGELFF.

This chain connects TRBV6-6 to TRBJ2-5; D gene unclear. Germline CDR1 MNHNY, CDR2 SVGAGI (reference sequence). Trimming shortened V by 5 bases and J by 1 base, and 11 bases separated the two germline ends. This CDR3 contains 14 residues. The CDR3 region has the DNA TGTGCCAGCAGTCCGGTCTGGGTCCAAGAGACCCAGTACTTC. Translation gives CASSPVWVQETQYF.

The chain joins TRBV29-1 to TRBJ1-1, with 9 bases that match TRBD1. The CDR3 is made up of 14 amino acids. Germline CDR1 and CDR2: SQVTM and ANQGSEA. J gave up 5 bases and V 1 base, and 5 bases lay outside the gene matches. The CDR3, as DNA: TGCAGCGTTGAAGGCCAGACAGGGGGAACTGAAGCTTTCTTT. It translates to CSVEGQTGGTEAFF.

The V and J genes are TRBV9 and TRBJ2-3; no clear D. This CDR3 comprises 14 residues. The germline CDR1 and CDR2 sequences are SGDLS and YYNGEE. Trimming shortened V by 4 bases and J by 2 bases, and 11 bases separated the two germline ends. DNA for the CDR3: TGTGCCAGCAGCCCAGTAAGACCCACAGATACGCAGTATTTT. Translation gives CASSPVRPTDTQYF.

The J gene is TRBJ1-5, the V gene TRBV6-5; the D is unclear. The CDR3 contains 14 residues. V lost 2 bases, J lost 9 bases, and 14 bases lay in between. Germline assignment: CDR1 MNHEY and CDR2 SVGAGI. The chain's CDR3 is CASSYSAEQGPQHF. DNA for the CDR3: TGTGCCAGCAGTTACAGCGCGGAACAAGGGCCCCAGCATTTT.

J is TRBJ1-2 and V is TRBV7-8, with TRBD1 matching 7 bases. The CDR3 is 13 amino acids. CDR1 SGHVS and CDR2 FQNEAQ come from the germline V gene. The V segment lost 3 bases and the J segment 7 bases; nucleotides outside the gene matches: 5. The CDR3 here is CASSLNRGSGYTF. Here the CDR3 DNA reads TGTGCCAGCAGCTTGAACAGGGGTAGTGGCTACACCTTC.

This CDR3 is CASSLDGRAREQYF. The CDR3 DNA reads TGTGCCAGCAGCTTGGACGGGAGGGCCAGGGAGCAGTACTTC. The chain employs TRBV5-4 and TRBJ2-7; 8 bases align to TRBD2. Germline trimming cut 0 bases from V and 7 bases from J; bases unmatched to any gene: 6. The CDR3 totals 14 residues. The germline CDR1 and CDR2 sequences are SGHNT and YYREEE (reference sequence). Full variable domain (rest looked up from reference TRBV5-4 and TRBJ2-7): ETGVTQSPTHLIKTRGQQVTLRCSSQSGHNTVSWYQQALGQGPQFIFQYYREEENGRGNFPPRFSGLQFPNYSSELNVNALELDDSALYLCASSLDGRAREQYFGPGTRLTVT.

The chain combines TRBV28 with TRBJ2-1; 8 bases align to TRBD1. Per the germline V gene, CDR1 is MDHEN and CDR2 is SYDVKM. With V trimmed by 3 bases and J by 10 bases, 14 bases remained unmatched. The CDR3 is 16 amino acids. The CDR3 DNA reads TGTGCCAGCAGTTTCAGGGGGACAGGTCTGTTCCGCGAGCAGTTCTTC. Its protein is CASSFRGTGLFREQFF.

This chain joins TRBV7-9 and TRBJ1-2; TRBD1 might be the D (6 bases). Trimming cost V 8 bases and J 3 bases, with 22 bases left between them. Germline V gene lookup returns CDR1 SEHNR and CDR2 FQNEAQ (reference sequence). The CDR3 is made up of 16 amino acids. CDR3 loop: CASGSIGRDIDYGYTF. Written as DNA, the CDR3 is TGTGCCAGCGGATCGATTGGGAGGGACATTGACTATGGCTACACCTTC.